These 7 T cell receptor beta chains came from one sample sequenced in a study of blood T cell repertoires in COVID-19. Sequencing used immunoSEQ multiplex PCR; TCRdb keeps in-frame clones, though not all of them. The repertoire has 350,000 or so clones, about 90% of them found once; the top ten carry more than 0.9%. Input material: PBMCs or T cells enriched from blood (not recorded which). Receptors originate from a woman in her twenties or thirties who had recovered from COVID-19.

The chain couples TRBV5-1 to TRBJ2-5, with 10 bases fitting TRBD1. V was clipped by 2 bases and J by 4 bases; unmatched bases: 11. Germline V CDR1 and CDR2: SGHRS, YFSETQ. The CDR3 is 17 amino acids. CDR3 in amino acids: CASSFDRGQWKGETQYF. The DNA of the CDR3 is TGCGCCAGCAGCTTTGACAGGGGGCAATGGAAGGGAGAGACCCAGTACTTC.

This rearrangement joins TRBV4-3 to TRBJ2-6; 12 nucleotides line up with TRBD1. The germline gives CDR1 LGHNA, CDR2 YSLEER. This CDR3 is built from 19 residues. The trim removed 0 bases at V and 3 bases at J, leaving 6 bases unmatched. The CDR3 loop reads CASSQESGDRGLGANVLTF. The CDR3 DNA reads TGCGCCAGCAGCCAAGAAAGCGGGGACAGGGGGCTTGGGGCCAACGTCCTGACTTTC.

The V and J genes are TRBV28 and TRBJ2-1, with D hard to call. Germline loops: CDR1 MDHEN, CDR2 SYDVKM. V shed 4 bases and J shed 0 bases, with 7 bases lying between them. The CDR3 spans 14 residues. The CDR3 here is CASSSAGSYNEQFF. The CDR3 bases are TGTGCCAGCAGTTCGGCAGGCTCCTACAATGAGCAGTTCTTC. Full variable domain (rest looked up from reference TRBV28 and TRBJ2-1): DVKVTQSSRYLVKRTGEKVFLECVQDMDHENMFWYRQDPGLGLRLIYFSYDVKMKEKGDIPEGYSVSREKKERFSLILESASTNQTSMYLCASSSAGSYNEQFFGPGTRLTVL.

The chain combines TRBV23-1 with TRBJ2-3; 10 positions agree with TRBD2. TRBV23-1 is recorded as an ORF, its role being uncertain. This CDR3 is built from 16 residues. V lost 2 bases, J lost 5 bases, and 7 bases stayed unmatched. The CDR3 nucleotides are TGCGCCAGCAGTCAAATGTGGGCTAGCGGGGGAGATACGCAGTATTTT. Translation: CASSQMWASGGDTQYF.

V and J are TRBV5-1 and TRBJ2-2, with 10 bases identical to TRBD1. Germline V CDR1 and CDR2: SGHRS, YFSETQ. The length of the CDR3 is 16 residues. With 3 bases clipped from V and 4 bases from J, the junction kept 6 bases outside the gene matches. The CDR3 DNA reads as TGCGCCAGCAGCTCTTCCGGGACAGGGGCCACCGGGGAGCTGTTTTTT. This sequence encodes CASSSSGTGATGELFF.

The chain uses TRBV7-9 and TRBJ1-4, with TRBD1 matching 8 bases. The CDR3 is 14 residues long. J was trimmed by 8 bases and V by 4 bases; bases with no gene match: 6. Germline-derived CDR1 and CDR2 are SEHNR and FQNEAQ (reference sequence). CDR3: CASSYGQGNEKLFF. CDR3 coding DNA: TGTGCCAGCAGCTATGGACAGGGAAACGAAAAACTGTTTTTT.

This chain uses TRBV7-2 with TRBJ1-5; D may be TRBD1 (6 bases). In germline, CDR1 is SGHTA, CDR2 FQGNSA. V gave up 1 base and J gave up 3 bases, with 10 bases separating them. CDR3 length: 15 residues. CDR3 DNA: TGTGCCAGCAGCTTAGGCGGACAGAACAATCAGCCCCAGCATTTT. Encoded protein: CASSLGGQNNQPQHF.